This T cell receptor (beta chain) was sequenced for a study of cytomegalovirus exposure and HLA in healthy donors. The wider study: The roughly 110 validation repertoires used the same platform as the approximately 620 first-cohort repertoires (as reported by a later analysis).

The CDR3 length is 17 residues. CDR1 and CDR2 (germline): MGHRA, YSYEKL. V gave up 8 bases and J gave up 0 bases; unmatched junction bases: 13. With regard to this clone: Its target is not known.

TCRdb's copy holds only in-frame clones and misses some; the assay was immunoSEQ multiplex PCR. The profile shows around 300,000 clones, around 85% of them singletons. Findings and caveats of the study: Cytomegalovirus association was assigned to about 150 TCR beta chains.

V and J are TRBV4-1 and TRBJ2-1; TRBD2 agrees at 7 bases. The origin of this receptor is a woman aged 18-29 years in good health and CMV-seronegative. Sequencing input: PBMCs. The CDR3 sequence: CASRTPGGIRSYNEQFF. In DNA form, the CDR3 reads TGCGCCAGCCGCACTCCGGGGGGAATCCGCTCCTACAATGAGCAGTTCTTC.